Listed below are T cell receptor beta chains from one sample, sequenced in a study of blood T cells in healthy people across ages. TCRdb ran MiXCR on the 5' RACE reads and lists one entry per CDR3 protein. The table records fewer than 800,000 distinct CDR3 sequences, 20% to 25% of them present only once. The same data also went into a second study, on T cells of mothers and their children.

The source material was blood. The source is a boy between 10 and 17 years old in good health. Both conserved end residues are part of each CDR3. A D gene is named only where the DNA matches it firmly. Clone size is not always given. Where it is, it says once, few, many or a class for expanded clones.

V	size	J	length	D	CDR3	DNA
TRBV28	NA	TRBJ2-6	18	NA	CASSLVGPRRSGANVLTF	TGTGCCAGCAGTTTAGTAGGACCGCGACGTTCTGGGGCCAACGTCCTGACTTTC
TRBV10-3	NA	TRBJ2-7	14	TRBD1	CAIMGTGGLYEQYF	TGTGCCATCATGGGGACAGGGGGCCTCTACGAGCAGTACTTC
TRBV6-5	few	TRBJ2-7	14	NA	CASSYAGSSDEQYF	TGTGCCAGCAGTTACGCAGGGAGTAGCGACGAGCAGTACTTC
TRBV5-6	NA	TRBJ2-7	15	NA	CASSLLQGSSYEQYF	TGTGCCAGCAGCTTGTTACAGGGTAGCTCCTACGAGCAGTACTTC
TRBV4-1	NA	TRBJ2-7	16	TRBD1	CASSPGPGTGNYEQYF	TGCGCCAGCAGCCCCGGACCCGGGACAGGGAACTACGAGCAGTACTTC
TRBV29-1	NA	TRBJ1-4	13	NA	CSVEDTGSEKLFF	TGCAGCGTTGAAGATACGGGAAGTGAAAAACTGTTTTTT
TRBV5-5	NA	TRBJ1-4	16	NA	CASSFGRSETNEKLFF	TGTGCCAGCAGCTTTGGTCGTTCCGAGACTAATGAAAAACTGTTTTTT
TRBV9	few	TRBJ2-1	15	NA	CASSVFTSSYNEQFF	TGTGCCAGCAGCGTATTCACGAGCTCCTACAATGAGCAGTTCTTC
TRBV7-9	few	TRBJ2-7	14	NA	CASSLVAPAAEQYF	TGTGCCAGCAGCTTGGTAGCGCCTGCGGCTGAGCAGTACTTC
TRBV6-6	NA	TRBJ1-2	13	TRBD1	CASSTGTGFGYTF	TGTGCCAGCAGCACCGGGACAGGGTTTGGCTACACCTTC
TRBV5-1	many	TRBJ2-7	12	NA	CASSLYPGEQYF	TGCGCCAGCAGCTTGTACCCGGGGGAGCAGTACTTC
TRBV20-1	NA	TRBJ2-5	14	TRBD1	CSALDRGDQRPQYF	TGCAGTGCCCTGGACAGGGGCGACCAGAGGCCCCAGTACTTC
TRBV7-6	NA	TRBJ2-1	15	TRBD2	CASSHGEGPYNEQFF	TGTGCCAGCAGCCACGGGGAGGGACCCTACAATGAGCAGTTCTTC
TRBV25-1	NA	TRBJ2-6	18	NA	CASSEYRQGGSGANVLTF	TGTGCCAGCAGTGAATATAGGCAGGGGGGTTCCGGGGCCAACGTCCTGACTTTC
TRBV2	NA	TRBJ2-4	14	TRBD1	CASSEAGGSYIQYF	TGTGCCAGCAGTGAGGCAGGGGGTAGTTACATTCAGTACTTC
TRBV20-1	NA	TRBJ2-7	14	NA	CSASPGGEFYEQYF	TGCAGTGCTAGCCCCGGGGGCGAGTTCTACGAGCAGTACTTC
TRBV28	many	TRBJ1-4	14	NA	CASSFVATNEKLFF	TGTGCCAGCAGTTTCGTTGCAACTAATGAAAAACTGTTTTTT
TRBV7-3	NA	TRBJ2-3	15	TRBD2	CASSPGLAITDTQYF	TGTGCCAGCAGTCCGGGACTAGCGATAACAGATACGCAGTATTTT
TRBV2	NA	TRBJ1-2	14	TRBD1	CASSRDRGHYGYTF	TGTGCCAGCAGCCGGGACAGGGGCCACTATGGCTACACCTTC
TRBV7-2	few	TRBJ2-1	14	NA	CASSFFEISNEQFF	TGTGCCAGCAGCTTCTTCGAAATCTCGAATGAGCAGTTCTTC
TRBV7-9	NA	TRBJ1-1	14	NA	CASSLTYSYTEAFF	TGTGCCAGCAGCTTAACGTACAGTTACACTGAAGCTTTCTTT
TRBV25-1	NA	TRBJ1-5	15	NA	CASSGVGSINQPQHF	TGTGCCAGCAGTGGAGTTGGCAGCATAAATCAGCCCCAGCATTTT
TRBV3-1	few	TRBJ2-2	15	TRBD1	CASSHWDRGNGELFF	TGTGCCAGCAGCCACTGGGACAGGGGGAACGGGGAGCTGTTTTTT
TRBV11-2	few	TRBJ2-7	16	NA	CASSSNSGTLTYEQYF	TGTGCCAGCAGCTCAAATTCCGGGACACTCACCTACGAGCAGTACTTC
TRBV9	NA	TRBJ2-5	17	TRBD2	CASSVGDSGGSGETQYF	TGTGCCAGCAGCGTAGGTGATAGCGGGGGCTCGGGAGAGACCCAGTACTTC
TRBV5-1	NA	TRBJ1-1	15	NA	CASRPKQEVNTEAFF	TGCGCCAGCAGGCCAAAACAGGAGGTGAACACTGAAGCTTTCTTT
TRBV7-9	few	TRBJ2-5	14	NA	CASSLLETEETQYF	TGTGCCAGCAGCTTACTGGAGACAGAAGAGACCCAGTACTTC
TRBV5-5	NA	TRBJ2-1	15	NA	CASSFRQIEYNEQFF	TGTGCCAGCAGCTTTCGGCAAATCGAATACAATGAGCAGTTCTTC
TRBV25-1	few	TRBJ2-3	19	NA	CASTTTTSGAGPSTDTQYF	TGTGCCAGCACTACGACGACGAGTGGCGCGGGACCTAGCACAGATACGCAGTATTTT
TRBV27	few	TRBJ2-7	14	TRBD1	CASRRTGAGYEQYF	TGTGCCAGCAGAAGGACAGGGGCGGGCTACGAGCAGTACTTC
TRBV6-6	NA	TRBJ1-5	15	NA	CASSYGPGPGQPQHF	TGTGCCAGCAGTTACGGACCAGGGCCAGGTCAGCCCCAGCATTTT
TRBV6-5	NA	TRBJ2-7	11	NA	CASARDYEQYF	TGTGCCAGCGCAAGGGACTACGAGCAGTACTTC
TRBV5-1	NA	TRBJ2-7	14	NA	CASSLGYGSYEQYF	TGCGCCAGCAGCTTGGGGTACGGGTCCTACGAGCAGTACTTC
TRBV7-2	few	TRBJ2-4	16	TRBD2	CASSLVLAGVRNIQYF	TGTGCCAGCAGCTTAGTTTTAGCGGGAGTGAGGAACATTCAGTACTTC
TRBV5-1	NA	TRBJ1-5	14	TRBD1	CASSLGGGSQPQHF	TGCGCCAGCAGCTTAGGAGGGGGCTCTCAGCCCCAGCATTTT
TRBV29-1	NA	TRBJ1-2	13	TRBD1	CSVEGQGARGYTF	TGCAGCGTTGAAGGACAGGGGGCAAGAGGCTACACCTTC
TRBV20-1	few	TRBJ2-3	14	TRBD2	CSAGGTSGTDTQYF	TGCAGTGCTGGAGGGACTAGCGGCACAGATACGCAGTATTTT
TRBV11-2	NA	TRBJ1-1	14	TRBD1	CASSQRTGLAEAFF	TGTGCCAGCAGCCAGAGGACAGGACTTGCTGAAGCTTTCTTT
TRBV9	once	TRBJ2-1	15	TRBD2	CASRASSGGHNEQFF	TGTGCCAGCCGCGCGAGTAGCGGGGGGCACAATGAGCAGTTCTTC
TRBV7-2	NA	TRBJ2-7	15	NA	CASSLYREPSYEQYF	TGTGCCAGCAGCTTATACAGGGAACCCTCCTACGAGCAGTACTTC
TRBV27	many	TRBJ1-2	14	TRBD1	CASSLSGQGNGYTF	TGTGCCAGCAGTTTATCGGGACAGGGAAATGGCTACACCTTC
TRBV7-9	few	TRBJ1-1	12	NA	CASPDVNTEAFF	TGTGCCTCACCGGACGTGAACACTGAAGCTTTCTTT
TRBV6-6	NA	TRBJ2-1	12	NA	CASGDRDNEQFF	TGTGCCAGCGGTGATAGGGACAATGAGCAGTTCTTC